The clone carrying this T cell receptor (beta chain) was observed at least ten times. A library of TCRbeta sequences, prepared with unique molecular identifiers, was generated. TCRdb re-called the PCR reads through MiXCR, storing one row per CDR3 protein. Found here are about 360,000 distinct CDR3 sequences, about an eighth of them singletons; the top ten hold 4% to 5.5%. This sample is drawn from a study of T-cell reconstitution after alpha-beta-depleted transplantation in children. The sequencing used PBMCs, collected from the stem cell graft. This TCR was sampled from a human donor who donated a stem cell graft to a child with Fanconi anemia.

CDR3 coding DNA: TGTGCCAGCAGCCCTCGGACAGTTGACTCTGGGGCCAACGTCCTGACTTTC. Translated, it gives CASSPRTVDSGANVLTF. V usage is TRBV7-2 and J usage is TRBJ2-6; D might be TRBD1 (6 bases). The germline V gene has CDR1 SGHTA and CDR2 FQGNSA. CDR3 length: 17 residues. V lost 5 bases, J lost 0 bases, and 14 bases lay in between. Full variable domain (missing parts from reference TRBV7-2 and TRBJ2-6): GAGVSQSPSNKVTEKGKDVELRCDPISGHTALYWYRQSLGQGLEFLIYFQGNSAPDKSGLPSDRFSAERTGGSVSTLTIQRTQQEDSAVYLCASSPRTVDSGANVLTFGAGSRLTVL.